This entry lists 10 T cell receptor beta chains sequenced from one sample in a study of persistence of HIV-infected CD4 T cells. Their cognate antigens are unknown. This was the immunoSEQ version 4 assay in survey mode. Measured with immunoSEQ multiplex PCR; TCRdb has only the in-frame clones, and not every one. The profile shows some 50,000 clones, 85% to 90% of them singletons. Anti-CD3/anti-CD28 beads served as a nonspecific positive control stimulus. Responding CD4+ T cells were sorted by upregulation of both CD40 ligand and CD69. Sequenced here: CD4+ T cells sorted from PBMCs after roughly 20-hour stimulation, sampled from a patient who received antiretroviral therapy. The receptor source for this set is an adult woman with HIV who was CMV-seropositive.

This clone was detected only once. This chain uses TRBV29-1 with TRBJ2-7; 7 nucleotides align to TRBD1. V lost 6 bases to trimming and J lost 6 bases; unmatched junction nucleotides: 14. The CDR3 is made up of 14 amino acids. Germline V gene lookup returns CDR1 SQVTM and CDR2 ANQGSEA. CDR3 amino acids: CSVVTGTAGGEQYF. In nucleotides, the CDR3 is TGCAGCGTCGTCACCGGGACCGCAGGGGGCGAGCAGTACTTC.

The chain recombines TRBV6-5 with TRBJ1-6; no definite D call. V was shortened by 7 bases and J by 4 bases, with 8 bases between the two germline ends. The CDR3 has 13 residues. Germline CDR1 and CDR2: MNHEY and SVGAGI. CDR3 bases: TGTGCCAGCATCGATTGGTATAATTCACCCCTCCACTTT. As protein: CASIDWYNSPLHF.

The rearrangement uses TRBV30 and TRBJ1-2; TRBD1 is a possible D gene (5 bases). In germline, CDR1 is GTSNPN, CDR2 SVGIG (reference sequence). The ends were cut back, 1 base at V and 4 bases at J, with 13 bases in the middle. The CDR3 totals 14 residues. CDR3 sequence reads: CAWSGKGLVYGYTF. For the CDR3, the DNA is TGTGCCTGGAGTGGTAAGGGGCTGGTCTATGGCTACACCTTC.

This chain joins TRBV12-3 or TRBV12-4 and TRBJ1-5, with D unresolved. This CDR3 is 13 amino acids long. V was cut by 5 bases and J by 3 bases, with 8 bases left in between. The CDR3 protein is CASSGRINQPQHF. The CDR3 nucleotides read TGTGCCAGCAGTGGCAGGATCAATCAGCCCCAGCATTTT.

This sequence joins TRBV24-1 and TRBJ1-5; the D is unclear. Per germline, CDR1 KGHDR and CDR2 SFDVKD. Trimming pared 6 bases from V and 0 bases from J, leaving 8 bases between. The CDR3 totals 14 residues. CDR3 nucleotide sequence: TGTGCCACCAGTTACAGCAATAGCAATCAGCCCCAGCATTTT. This encodes CATSYSNSNQPQHF.

DNA of the CDR3: TGTGCCAGTACCCGTAGTTGGGGCAATGTGGTCTACGAGCAGTACTTC. It encodes CASTRSWGNVVYEQYF. The chain links TRBV19 to TRBJ2-7; D is perhaps TRBD1 (5 bases). This CDR3 comprises 16 residues. The V and J ends lost 7 bases and 3 bases respectively, with 22 bases between them. Germline-derived CDR1 and CDR2 are LNHDA and SQIVND (reference sequence).

A single count supports this clone. V usage is TRBV10-3 and J usage is TRBJ1-1, with D tentatively TRBD1 (5 bases). This CDR3 region has 14 residues. V was pared by 2 bases and J by 0 bases, with 7 bases between. Per the germline V gene, CDR1 is ENHRY and CDR2 is SYGVKD. CDR3 DNA sequence: TGTGCCATCAGTGAGAGGGGCATGAACACTGAAGCTTTCTTT. Translating gives CAISERGMNTEAFF.

The rearrangement joins TRBV5-1 to TRBJ2-1; weak D call: TRBD1 (6 bases). The germline V gene encodes CDR1 SGHRS and CDR2 YFSETQ. Trimming pared 0 bases from V and 0 bases from J, leaving 7 bases between. CDR3 size: 15 residues. DNA for the CDR3: TGCGCCAGCAGCTTGGAAGGGGGCTCCTACAATGAGCAGTTCTTC. Its translation is CASSLEGGSYNEQFF.

In its sample, this clone was seen once. The V gene is TRBV6-5, the J gene TRBJ1-1, with D possibly TRBD1 on 5 matching bases. The CDR3 has 13 amino acids. Trimming pared 10 bases from V and 4 bases from J, leaving 16 bases between. Germline V lookup: CDR1 MNHEY, CDR2 SVGAGI. The DNA of the CDR3 is TGTGCCATTTCCAGGGACCATGGCACTGAAGCTTTCTTT. Residues: CAISRDHGTEAFF.

The chain recombines TRBV5-1 with TRBJ2-1; the D is unclear. This CDR3 region has 15 residues. The V gene lost 4 bases and the J gene lost 0 bases, with 11 bases spanning the gap. CDR1 and CDR2 from the germline V gene are SGHRS and YFSETQ. CDR3 amino acids: CASSLSSFSYNEQFF. The CDR3 DNA sequence: TGCGCCAGCAGCCTTAGCTCCTTCTCCTACAATGAGCAGTTCTTC.